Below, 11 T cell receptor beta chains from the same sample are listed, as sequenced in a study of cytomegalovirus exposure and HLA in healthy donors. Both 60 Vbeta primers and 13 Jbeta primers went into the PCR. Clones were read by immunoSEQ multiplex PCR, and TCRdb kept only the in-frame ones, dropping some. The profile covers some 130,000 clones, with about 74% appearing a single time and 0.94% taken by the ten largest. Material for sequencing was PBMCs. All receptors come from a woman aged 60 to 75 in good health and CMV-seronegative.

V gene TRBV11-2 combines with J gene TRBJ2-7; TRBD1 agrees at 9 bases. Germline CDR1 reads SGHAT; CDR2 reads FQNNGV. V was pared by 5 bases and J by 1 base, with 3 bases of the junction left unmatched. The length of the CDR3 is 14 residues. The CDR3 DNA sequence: TGTGCCAGCAGCCGGGACAGGGCGTCCTACGAGCAGTACTTC. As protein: CASSRDRASYEQYF.

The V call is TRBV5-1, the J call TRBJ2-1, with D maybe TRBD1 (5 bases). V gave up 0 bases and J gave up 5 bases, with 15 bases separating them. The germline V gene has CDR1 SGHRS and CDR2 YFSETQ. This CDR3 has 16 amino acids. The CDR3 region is CASSLGPQGLNNEQFF. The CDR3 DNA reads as TGCGCCAGCAGCTTGGGTCCCCAGGGTTTAAACAATGAGCAGTTCTTC.

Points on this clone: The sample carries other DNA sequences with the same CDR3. CDR3 bases: TGTGCCAGCAGTTTATTATACGAGCAGTACTTC. Translation gives CASSLLYEQYF. The J gene is TRBJ2-7, the V gene TRBV28; D gene ambiguous. V was pared by 1 base and J by 4 bases, with 2 bases between. The CDR3 covers 11 residues. Germline lookup yields CDR1 MDHEN and CDR2 SYDVKM.

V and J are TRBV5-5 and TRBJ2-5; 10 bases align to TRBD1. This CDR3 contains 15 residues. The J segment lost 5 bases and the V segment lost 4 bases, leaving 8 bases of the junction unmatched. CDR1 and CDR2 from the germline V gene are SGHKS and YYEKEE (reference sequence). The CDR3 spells CASSTGTGVGETQYF. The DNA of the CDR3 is TGTGCCAGCAGCACCGGGACAGGGGTTGGGGAGACCCAGTACTTC. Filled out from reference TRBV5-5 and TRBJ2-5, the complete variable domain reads DAGVTQSPTHLIKTRGQQVTLRCSPISGHKSVSWYQQVLGQGPQFIFQYYEKEERGRGNFPDRFSARQFPNYSSELNVNALLLGDSALYLCASSTGTGVGETQYFGPGTRLLVL.

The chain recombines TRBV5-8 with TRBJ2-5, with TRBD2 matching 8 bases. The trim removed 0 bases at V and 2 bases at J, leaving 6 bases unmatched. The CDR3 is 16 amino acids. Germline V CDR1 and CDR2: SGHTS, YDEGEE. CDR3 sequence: CASSLAGGEWQETQYF. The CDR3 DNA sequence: TGTGCCAGCAGCTTGGCCGGGGGGGAGTGGCAAGAGACCCAGTACTTC.

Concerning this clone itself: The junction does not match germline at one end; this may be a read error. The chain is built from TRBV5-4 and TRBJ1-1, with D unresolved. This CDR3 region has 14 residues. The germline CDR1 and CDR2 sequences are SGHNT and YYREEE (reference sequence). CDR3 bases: TGTGCCAGCAGTTTGGCGGATGGGAGCACTGAAGCTTTCTTT. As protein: CASSLADGSTEAFF.

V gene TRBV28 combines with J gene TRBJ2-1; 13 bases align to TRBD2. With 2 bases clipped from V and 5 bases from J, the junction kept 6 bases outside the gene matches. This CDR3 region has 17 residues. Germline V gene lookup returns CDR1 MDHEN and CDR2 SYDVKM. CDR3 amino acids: CASSLRTSGRWDNEQFF. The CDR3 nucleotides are TGTGCCAGCAGTTTAAGGACTAGCGGGAGATGGGACAATGAGCAGTTCTTC.

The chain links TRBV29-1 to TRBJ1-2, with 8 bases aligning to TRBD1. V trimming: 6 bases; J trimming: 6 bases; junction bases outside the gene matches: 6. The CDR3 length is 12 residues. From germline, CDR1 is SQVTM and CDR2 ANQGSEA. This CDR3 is CSVLTGAHGYTF. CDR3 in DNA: TGCAGCGTCTTGACAGGGGCTCATGGCTACACCTTC.

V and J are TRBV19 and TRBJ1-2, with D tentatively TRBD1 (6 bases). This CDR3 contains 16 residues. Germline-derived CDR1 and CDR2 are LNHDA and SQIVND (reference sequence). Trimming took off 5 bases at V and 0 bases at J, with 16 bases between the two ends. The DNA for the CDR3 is TGTGCCAGTAGTCTGGGACACCCAAGAGCTAACTATGGCTACACCTTC. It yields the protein CASSLGHPRANYGYTF.

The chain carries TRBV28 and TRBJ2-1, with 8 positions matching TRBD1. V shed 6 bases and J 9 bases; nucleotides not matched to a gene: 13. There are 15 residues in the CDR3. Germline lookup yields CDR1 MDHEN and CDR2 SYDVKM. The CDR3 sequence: CASSRPRGRWIEQFF. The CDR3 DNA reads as TGTGCCAGCAGCCGGCCCAGGGGGCGTTGGATTGAGCAGTTCTTC.

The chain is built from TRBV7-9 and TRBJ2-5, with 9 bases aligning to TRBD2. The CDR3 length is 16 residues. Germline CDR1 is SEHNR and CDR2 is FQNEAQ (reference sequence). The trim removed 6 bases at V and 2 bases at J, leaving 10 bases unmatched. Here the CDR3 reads CASRSTLAGLQETQYF. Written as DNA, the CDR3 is TGTGCCAGCAGATCGACTCTAGCGGGATTACAAGAGACCCAGTACTTC.